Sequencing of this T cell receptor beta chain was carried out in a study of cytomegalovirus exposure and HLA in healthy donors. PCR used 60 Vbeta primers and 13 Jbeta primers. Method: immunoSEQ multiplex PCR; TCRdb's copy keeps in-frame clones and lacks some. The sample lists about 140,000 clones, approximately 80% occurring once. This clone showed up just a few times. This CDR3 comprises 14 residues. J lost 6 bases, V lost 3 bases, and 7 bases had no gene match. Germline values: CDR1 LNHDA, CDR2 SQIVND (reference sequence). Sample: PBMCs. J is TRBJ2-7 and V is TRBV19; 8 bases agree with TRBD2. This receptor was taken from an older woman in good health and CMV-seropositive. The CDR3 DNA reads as TGTGCCAGTAGTATTATAAGCGGGAGTGGCGAGCAGTACTTC. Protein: CASSIISGSGEQYF.